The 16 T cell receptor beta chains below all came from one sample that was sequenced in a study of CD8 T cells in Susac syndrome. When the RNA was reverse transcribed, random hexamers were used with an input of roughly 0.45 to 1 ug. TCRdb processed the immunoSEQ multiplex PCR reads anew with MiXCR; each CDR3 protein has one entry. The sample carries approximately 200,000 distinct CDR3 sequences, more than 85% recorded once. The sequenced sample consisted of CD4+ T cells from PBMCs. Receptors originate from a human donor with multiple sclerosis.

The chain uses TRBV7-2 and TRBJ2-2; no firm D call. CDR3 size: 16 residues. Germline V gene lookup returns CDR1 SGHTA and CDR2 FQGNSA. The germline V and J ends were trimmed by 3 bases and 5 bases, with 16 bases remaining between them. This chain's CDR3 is CASSFAGPPDTGELFF. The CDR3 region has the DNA TGTGCCAGCAGCTTTGCCGGGCCCCCCGATACCGGGGAGCTGTTTTTT. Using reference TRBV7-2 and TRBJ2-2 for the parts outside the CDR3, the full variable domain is GAGVSQSPSNKVTEKGKDVELRCDPISGHTALYWYRQSLGQGLEFLIYFQGNSAPDKSGLPSDRFSAERTGGSVSTLTIQRTQQEDSAVYLCASSFAGPPDTGELFFGEGSRLTVL.

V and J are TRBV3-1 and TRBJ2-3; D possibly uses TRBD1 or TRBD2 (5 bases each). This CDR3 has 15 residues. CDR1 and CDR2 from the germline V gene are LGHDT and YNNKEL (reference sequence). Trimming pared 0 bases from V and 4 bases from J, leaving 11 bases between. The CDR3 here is CASSQEDRGPDTQYF. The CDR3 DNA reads TGTGCCAGCAGCCAAGAAGACCGGGGCCCAGATACGCAGTATTTT.

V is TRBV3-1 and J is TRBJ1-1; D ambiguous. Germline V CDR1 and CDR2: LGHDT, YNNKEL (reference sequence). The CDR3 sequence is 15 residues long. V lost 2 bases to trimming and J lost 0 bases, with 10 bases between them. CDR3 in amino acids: CASSQFSDMNTEAFF. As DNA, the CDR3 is TGTGCCAGCAGCCAATTCTCGGATATGAACACTGAAGCTTTCTTT.

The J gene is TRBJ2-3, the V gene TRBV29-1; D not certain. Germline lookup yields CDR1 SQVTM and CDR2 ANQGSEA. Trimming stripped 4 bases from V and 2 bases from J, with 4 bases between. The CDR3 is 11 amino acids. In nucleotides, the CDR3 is TGCAGCGTTGGAATCACAGATACGCAGTATTTT. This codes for CSVGITDTQYF.

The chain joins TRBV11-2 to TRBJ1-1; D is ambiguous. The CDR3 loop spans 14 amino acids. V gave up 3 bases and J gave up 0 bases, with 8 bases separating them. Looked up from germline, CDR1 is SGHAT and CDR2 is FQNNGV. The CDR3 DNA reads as TGTGCCAGCAGCTTCCAGATTTTGAACACTGAAGCTTTCTTT. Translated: CASSFQILNTEAFF.

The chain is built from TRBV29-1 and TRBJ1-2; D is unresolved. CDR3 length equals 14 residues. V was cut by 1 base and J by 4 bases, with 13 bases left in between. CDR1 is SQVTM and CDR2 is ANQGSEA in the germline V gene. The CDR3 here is CSVEARGGFYGYTF. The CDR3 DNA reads TGCAGCGTTGAAGCTCGGGGAGGGTTCTATGGCTACACCTTC.

DNA for the CDR3: TGTGCCTGGAGTTCCGGGACAGTCTACGAGCAGTACGTC. Protein product: CAWSSGTVYEQYV. The V call is TRBV30, the J call TRBJ2-7; 7 bases line up with TRBD1. J was trimmed by 3 bases and V by 2 bases; bases with no gene match: 4. The CDR3 consists of 13 residues. Germline loops: CDR1 GTSNPN, CDR2 SVGIG (reference sequence).

This CDR3 reads CASSLEPDGGYGYTF. CDR3 sequence (DNA): TGTGCCAGCAGCCTAGAACCTGACGGAGGCTATGGCTACACCTTC. J is TRBJ1-2 and V is TRBV2; D is unclear. V lost 6 bases and J 4 bases, leaving 18 bases between the germline ends. The CDR3 sequence is 15 residues long. The V gene's germline CDR1 is SNHLY and CDR2 FYNNEI.

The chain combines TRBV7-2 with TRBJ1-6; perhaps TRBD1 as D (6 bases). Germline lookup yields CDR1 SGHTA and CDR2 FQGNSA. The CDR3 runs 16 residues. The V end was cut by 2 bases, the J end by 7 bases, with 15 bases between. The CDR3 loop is CASSLIGYRANSPLHF. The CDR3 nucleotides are TGTGCCAGCAGCTTAATTGGGTACAGGGCGAATTCACCCCTCCACTTT.

The CDR3 here is CASSPRGVLRNEQFF. CDR3 nucleotide sequence: TGTGCCAGCAGCCCCCGGGGGGTATTGCGGAATGAGCAGTTCTTC. The chain has TRBV14 and TRBJ2-1; 7 nucleotides align to TRBD2. The CDR3 has 15 residues. Germline V gene sequence: CDR1 SGHDN, CDR2 FVKESK. V shed 4 bases, J shed 7 bases, and the junction held 10 bases outside the gene matches.

DNA of the CDR3: TGTGCCAGCCGAGCGGGGGCTAACAACAATGAGCAGTTCTTC. It encodes CASRAGANNNEQFF. The chain combines TRBV7-9 with TRBJ2-1; 8 bases agree with TRBD2. CDR1 and CDR2 from the germline V gene are SEHNR and FQNEAQ (reference sequence). Trimming at V came to 8 bases and at J to 5 bases, leaving 8 bases not matched to a gene. The CDR3 extends over 14 amino acids.

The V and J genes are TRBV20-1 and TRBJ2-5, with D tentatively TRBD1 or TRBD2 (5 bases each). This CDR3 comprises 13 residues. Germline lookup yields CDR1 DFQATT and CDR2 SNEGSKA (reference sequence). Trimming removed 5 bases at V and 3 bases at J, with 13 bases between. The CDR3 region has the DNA TGCAGTGCTCCACCGATGGGGGAAGAGACCCAGTACTTC. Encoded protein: CSAPPMGEETQYF.

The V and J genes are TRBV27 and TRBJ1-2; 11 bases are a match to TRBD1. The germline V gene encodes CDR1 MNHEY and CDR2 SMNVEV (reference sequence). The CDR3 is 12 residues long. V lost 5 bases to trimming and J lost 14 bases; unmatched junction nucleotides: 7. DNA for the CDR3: TGTGCCAGCAGTCCGGACAGGGGGCAATGGACCTTC. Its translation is CASSPDRGQWTF.

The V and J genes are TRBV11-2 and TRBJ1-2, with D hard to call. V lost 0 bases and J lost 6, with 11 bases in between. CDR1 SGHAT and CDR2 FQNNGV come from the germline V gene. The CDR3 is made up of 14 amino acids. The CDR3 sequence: CASSLEWDLDGYTF. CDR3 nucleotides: TGTGCCAGCAGCTTAGAATGGGATTTGGATGGCTACACCTTC.

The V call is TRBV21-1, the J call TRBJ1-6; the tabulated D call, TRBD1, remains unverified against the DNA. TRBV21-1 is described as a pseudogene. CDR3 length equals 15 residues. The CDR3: CASSKRDRGISPLHF. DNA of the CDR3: TGTGCCAGCAGCAAAAGGGACAGGGGGATTTCACCCCTCCACTTT.

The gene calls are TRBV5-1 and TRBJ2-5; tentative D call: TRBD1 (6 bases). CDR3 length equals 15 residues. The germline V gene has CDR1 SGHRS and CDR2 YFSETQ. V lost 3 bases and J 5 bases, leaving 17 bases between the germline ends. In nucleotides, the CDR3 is TGCGCCAGCAGCTCTACCCAGGGGATTGTGGAGACCCAGTACTTC. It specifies CASSSTQGIVETQYF.